This TCR beta chain appears in the sequencing data of a study of cytomegalovirus exposure and HLA in healthy donors. The PCR contained 60 Vbeta and 13 Jbeta primers. Sequencing used immunoSEQ multiplex PCR; TCRdb keeps in-frame clones, though not all of them. The profile covers 100,000 to 150,000 clones, with approximately 81% appearing a single time and approximately 4% taken by the ten largest. Study-level findings and limits: A missense variant in DCLRE1C was later tied to TCR beta V- and J-gene trimming. An analysis that came later showed most CMV-associated TCR beta chains appearing HLA-restricted. In a later analysis, several top co-occurrence clusters appeared linked to parvovirus B19, influenza, CMV and Epstein-Barr virus.

As to this clone: The antigen is not known.

Per the germline V gene, CDR1 is LNHDA and CDR2 is SQIVND (reference sequence). The CDR3 consists of 14 residues. V was pared by 6 bases and J by 3 bases, with 15 bases between. The gene calls are TRBV19 and TRBJ2-7; TRBD1 might be the D (6 bases). This receptor was identified in a man between 18 and 29 years old in good health and CMV-seropositive. The sample was PBMCs. CDR3 nucleotide sequence: TGTGCCAGTAGCGCCCGGGACAAACTCTACGAGCAGTACTTC. This translates into CASSARDKLYEQYF.